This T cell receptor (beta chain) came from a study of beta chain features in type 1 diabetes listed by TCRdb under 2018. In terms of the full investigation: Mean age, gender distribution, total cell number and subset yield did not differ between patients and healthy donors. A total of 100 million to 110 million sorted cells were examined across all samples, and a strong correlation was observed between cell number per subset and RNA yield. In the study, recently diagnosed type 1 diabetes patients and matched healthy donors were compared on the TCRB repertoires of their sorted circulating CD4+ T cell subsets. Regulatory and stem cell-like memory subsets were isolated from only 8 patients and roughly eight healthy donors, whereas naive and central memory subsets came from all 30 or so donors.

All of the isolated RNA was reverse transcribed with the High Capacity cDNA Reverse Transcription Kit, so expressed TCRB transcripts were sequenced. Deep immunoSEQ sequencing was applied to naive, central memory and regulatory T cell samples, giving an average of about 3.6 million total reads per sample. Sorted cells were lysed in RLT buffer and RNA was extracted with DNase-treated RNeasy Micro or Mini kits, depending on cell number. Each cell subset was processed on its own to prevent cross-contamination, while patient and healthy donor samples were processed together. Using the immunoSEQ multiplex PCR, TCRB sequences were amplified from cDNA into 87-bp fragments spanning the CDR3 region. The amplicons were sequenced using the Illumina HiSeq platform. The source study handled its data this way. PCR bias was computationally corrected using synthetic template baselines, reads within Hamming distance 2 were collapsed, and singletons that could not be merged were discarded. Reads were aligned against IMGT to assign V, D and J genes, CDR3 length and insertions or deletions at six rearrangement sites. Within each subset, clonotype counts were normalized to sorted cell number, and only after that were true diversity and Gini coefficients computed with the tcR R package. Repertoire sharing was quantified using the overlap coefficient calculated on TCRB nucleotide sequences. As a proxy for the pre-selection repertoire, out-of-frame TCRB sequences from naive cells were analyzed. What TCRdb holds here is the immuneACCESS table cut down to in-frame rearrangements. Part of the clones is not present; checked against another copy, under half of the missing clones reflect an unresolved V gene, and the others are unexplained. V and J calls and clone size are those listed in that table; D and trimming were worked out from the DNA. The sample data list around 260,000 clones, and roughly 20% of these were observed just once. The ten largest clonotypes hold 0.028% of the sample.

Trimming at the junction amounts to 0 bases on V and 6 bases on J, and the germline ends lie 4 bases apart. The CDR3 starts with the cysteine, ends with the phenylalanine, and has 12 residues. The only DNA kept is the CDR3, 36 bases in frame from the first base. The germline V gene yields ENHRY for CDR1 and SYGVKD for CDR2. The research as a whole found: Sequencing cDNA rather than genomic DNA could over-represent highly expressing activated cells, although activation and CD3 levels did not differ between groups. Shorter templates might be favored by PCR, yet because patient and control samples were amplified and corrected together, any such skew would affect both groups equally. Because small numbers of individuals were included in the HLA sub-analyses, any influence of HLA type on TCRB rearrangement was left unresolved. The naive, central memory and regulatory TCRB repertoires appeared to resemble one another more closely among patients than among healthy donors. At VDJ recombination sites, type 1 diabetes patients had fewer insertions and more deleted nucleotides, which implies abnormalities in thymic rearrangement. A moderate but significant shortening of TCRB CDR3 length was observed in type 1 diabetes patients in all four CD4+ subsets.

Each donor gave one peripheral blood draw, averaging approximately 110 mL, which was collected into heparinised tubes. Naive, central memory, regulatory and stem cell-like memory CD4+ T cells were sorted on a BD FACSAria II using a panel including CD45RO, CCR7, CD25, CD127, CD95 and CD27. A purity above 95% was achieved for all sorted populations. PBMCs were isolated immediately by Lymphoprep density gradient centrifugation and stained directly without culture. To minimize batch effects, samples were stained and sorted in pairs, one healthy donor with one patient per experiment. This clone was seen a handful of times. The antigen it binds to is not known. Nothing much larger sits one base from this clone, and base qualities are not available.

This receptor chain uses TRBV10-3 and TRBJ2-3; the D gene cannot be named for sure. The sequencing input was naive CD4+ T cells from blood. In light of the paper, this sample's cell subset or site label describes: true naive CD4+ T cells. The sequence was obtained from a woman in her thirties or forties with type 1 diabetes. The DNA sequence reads TGTGCCATCAGTGAGTCTGCGGATACGCAGTATTTT. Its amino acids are CAISESADTQYF.